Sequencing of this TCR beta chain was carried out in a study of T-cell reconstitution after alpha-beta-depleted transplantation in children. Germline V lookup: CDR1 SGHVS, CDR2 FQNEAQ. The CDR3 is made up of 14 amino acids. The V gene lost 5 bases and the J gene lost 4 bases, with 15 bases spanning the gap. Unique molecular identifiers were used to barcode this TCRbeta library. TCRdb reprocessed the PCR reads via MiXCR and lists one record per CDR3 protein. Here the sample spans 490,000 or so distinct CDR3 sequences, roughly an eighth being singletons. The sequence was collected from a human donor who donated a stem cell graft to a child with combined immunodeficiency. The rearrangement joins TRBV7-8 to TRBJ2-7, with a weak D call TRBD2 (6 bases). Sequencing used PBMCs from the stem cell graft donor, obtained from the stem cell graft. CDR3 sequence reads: CASSPHSAGYEQYF. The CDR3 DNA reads TGTGCCAGCAGCCCACACTCGGCGGGGTACGAGCAGTACTTC.